This T cell receptor (beta chain) was obtained from a study of blood T cell repertoires in COVID-19. Some clones are missing from TCRdb's copy, which holds only in-frame ones; the method was immunoSEQ multiplex PCR. The data contain about 190,000 clones, approximately 78% of them singletons. CDR3 length: 16 residues. Looked up from germline, CDR1 is LNHNV and CDR2 is YYDKDF (reference sequence). Trimming left V 0 bases short and J 6 bases short, with 17 bases between. The specimen sequenced was peripheral blood. The rearrangement joins TRBV15 to TRBJ1-2; D ambiguous. This sequence originates from a woman aged 80 or over with active or convalescent COVID-19. CDR3 nucleotides: TGTGCCACCAGCAGAGATATTGGGCGATCCCCCAATGGCTACACCTTC. Protein: CATSRDIGRSPNGYTF.